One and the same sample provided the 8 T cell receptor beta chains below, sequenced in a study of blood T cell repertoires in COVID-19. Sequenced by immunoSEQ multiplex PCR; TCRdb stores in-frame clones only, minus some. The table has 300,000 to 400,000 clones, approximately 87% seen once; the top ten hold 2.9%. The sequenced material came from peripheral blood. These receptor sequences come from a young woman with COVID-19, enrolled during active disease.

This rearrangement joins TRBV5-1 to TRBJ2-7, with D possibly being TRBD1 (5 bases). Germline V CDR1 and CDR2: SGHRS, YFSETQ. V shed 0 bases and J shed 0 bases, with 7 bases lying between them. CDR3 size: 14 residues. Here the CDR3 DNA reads TGCGCCAGCAGCTTGGAAGGACACTCCTACGAGCAGTACTTC. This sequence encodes CASSLEGHSYEQYF.

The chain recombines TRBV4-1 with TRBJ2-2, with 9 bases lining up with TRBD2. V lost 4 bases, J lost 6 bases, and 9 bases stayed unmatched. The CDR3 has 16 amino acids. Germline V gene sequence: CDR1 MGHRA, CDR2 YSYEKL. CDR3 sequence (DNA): TGCGCCAGCAGCCGTTTGGTTAGCGGGAGCCCCGGGGAGCTGTTTTTT. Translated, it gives CASSRLVSGSPGELFF.

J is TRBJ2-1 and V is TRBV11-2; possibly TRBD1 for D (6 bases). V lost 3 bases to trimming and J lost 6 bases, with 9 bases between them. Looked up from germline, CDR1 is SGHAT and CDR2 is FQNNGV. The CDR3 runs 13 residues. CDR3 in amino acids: CASSFDRSNEQFF. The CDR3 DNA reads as TGTGCCAGCAGCTTTGACAGGAGCAATGAGCAGTTCTTC.

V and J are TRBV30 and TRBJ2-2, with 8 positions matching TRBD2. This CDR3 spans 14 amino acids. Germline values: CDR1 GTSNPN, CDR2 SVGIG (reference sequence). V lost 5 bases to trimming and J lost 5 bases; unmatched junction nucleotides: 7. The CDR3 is CAWVKGLATGELFF. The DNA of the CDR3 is TGTGCCTGGGTGAAAGGACTAGCAACCGGGGAGCTGTTTTTT.

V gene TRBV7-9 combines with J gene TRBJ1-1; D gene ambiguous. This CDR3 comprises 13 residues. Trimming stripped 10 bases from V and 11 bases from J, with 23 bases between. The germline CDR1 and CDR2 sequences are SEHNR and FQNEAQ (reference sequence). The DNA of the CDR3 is TGTGCCACCCGAGATTTGACTTCCCTGTGGGCTTTCTTT. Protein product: CATRDLTSLWAFF.

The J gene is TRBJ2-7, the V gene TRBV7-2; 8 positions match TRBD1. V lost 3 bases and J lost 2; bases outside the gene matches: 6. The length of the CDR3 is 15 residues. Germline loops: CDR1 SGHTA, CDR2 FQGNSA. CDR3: CASSLHRGSPYEQYF. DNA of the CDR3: TGTGCCAGCAGCTTGCACAGGGGGTCTCCCTACGAGCAGTACTTC.

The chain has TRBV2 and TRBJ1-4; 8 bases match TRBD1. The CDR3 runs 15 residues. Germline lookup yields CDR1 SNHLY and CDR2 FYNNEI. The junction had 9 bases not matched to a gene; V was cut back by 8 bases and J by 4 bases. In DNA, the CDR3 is TGTGCCAGCGGTCTCGGACAGGGAGTTAATGAAAAACTGTTTTTT. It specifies CASGLGQGVNEKLFF.

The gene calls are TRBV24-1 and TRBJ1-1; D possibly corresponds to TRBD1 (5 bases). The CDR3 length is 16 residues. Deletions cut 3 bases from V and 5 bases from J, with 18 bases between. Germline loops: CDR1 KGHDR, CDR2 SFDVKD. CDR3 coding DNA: TGTGCCACCAGTGATCCCGGGACTCATAATCGGACTGAAGCTTTCTTT. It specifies CATSDPGTHNRTEAFF.